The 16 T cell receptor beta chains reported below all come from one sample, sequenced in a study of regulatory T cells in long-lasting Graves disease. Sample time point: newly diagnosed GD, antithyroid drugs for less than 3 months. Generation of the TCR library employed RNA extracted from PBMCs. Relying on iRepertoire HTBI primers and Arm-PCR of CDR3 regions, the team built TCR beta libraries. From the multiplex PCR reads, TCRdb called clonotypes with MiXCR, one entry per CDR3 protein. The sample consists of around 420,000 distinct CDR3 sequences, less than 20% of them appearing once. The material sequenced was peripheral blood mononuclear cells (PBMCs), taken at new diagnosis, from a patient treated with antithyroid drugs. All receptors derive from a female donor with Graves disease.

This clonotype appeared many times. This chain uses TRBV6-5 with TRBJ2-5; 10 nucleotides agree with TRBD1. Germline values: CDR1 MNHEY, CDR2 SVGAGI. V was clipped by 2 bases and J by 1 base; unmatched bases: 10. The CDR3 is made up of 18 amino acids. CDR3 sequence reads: CASSYGGQGSFFQETQYF. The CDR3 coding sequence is TGTGCCAGCAGTTACGGGGGACAGGGGAGCTTCTTCCAAGAGACCCAGTACTTC.

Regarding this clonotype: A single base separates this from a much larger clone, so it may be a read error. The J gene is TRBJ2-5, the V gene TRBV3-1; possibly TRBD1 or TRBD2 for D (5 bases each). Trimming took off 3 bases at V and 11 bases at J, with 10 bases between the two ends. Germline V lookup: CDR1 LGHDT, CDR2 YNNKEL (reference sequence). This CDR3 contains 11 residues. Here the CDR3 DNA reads TGTGCCAGCAGCCATACCGGGGCACAGTACTTC. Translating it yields CASSHTGAQYF.

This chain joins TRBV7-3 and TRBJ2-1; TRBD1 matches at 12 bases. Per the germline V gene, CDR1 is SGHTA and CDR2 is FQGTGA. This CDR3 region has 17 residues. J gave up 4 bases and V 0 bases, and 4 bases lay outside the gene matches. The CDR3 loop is CASSLTGTGGLYNEQFF. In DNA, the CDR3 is TGTGCCAGCAGCTTAACGGGGACAGGGGGCTTATACAATGAGCAGTTCTTC.

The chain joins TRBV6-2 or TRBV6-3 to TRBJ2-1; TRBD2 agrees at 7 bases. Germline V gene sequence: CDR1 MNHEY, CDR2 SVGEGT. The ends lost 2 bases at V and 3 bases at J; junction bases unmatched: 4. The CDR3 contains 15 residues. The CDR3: CASSYAAGVYNEQFF. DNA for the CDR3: TGTGCCAGCAGTTACGCGGCGGGAGTCTACAATGAGCAGTTCTTC.

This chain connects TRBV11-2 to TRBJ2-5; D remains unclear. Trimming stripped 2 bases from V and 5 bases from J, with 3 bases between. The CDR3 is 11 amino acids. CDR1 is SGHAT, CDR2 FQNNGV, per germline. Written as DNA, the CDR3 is TGTGCCAGCAGCTTATTCGAGACCCAGTACTTC. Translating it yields CASSLFETQYF.

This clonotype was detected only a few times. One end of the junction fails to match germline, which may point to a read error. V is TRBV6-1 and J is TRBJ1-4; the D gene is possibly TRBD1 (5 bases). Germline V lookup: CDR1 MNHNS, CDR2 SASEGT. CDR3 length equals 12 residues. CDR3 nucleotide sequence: TGTGCCAGCAGTGAACCCGGGACGGCCGGGGGTTTT. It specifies CASSEPGTAGGF.

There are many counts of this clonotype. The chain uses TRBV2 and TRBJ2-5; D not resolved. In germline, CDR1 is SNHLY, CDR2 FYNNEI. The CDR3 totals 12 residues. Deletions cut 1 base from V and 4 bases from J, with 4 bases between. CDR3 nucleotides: TGTGCCAGCAGTGAAGTGGTAGAGACCCAGTACTTC. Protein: CASSEVVETQYF.

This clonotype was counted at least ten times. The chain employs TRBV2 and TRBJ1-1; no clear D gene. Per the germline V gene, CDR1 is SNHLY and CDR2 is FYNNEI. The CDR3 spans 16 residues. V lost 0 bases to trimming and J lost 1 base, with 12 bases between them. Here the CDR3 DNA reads TGTGCCAGCAGTGAAGCGGTTGGCAGACCGAACACTGAAGCTTTCTTT. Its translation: CASSEAVGRPNTEAFF.

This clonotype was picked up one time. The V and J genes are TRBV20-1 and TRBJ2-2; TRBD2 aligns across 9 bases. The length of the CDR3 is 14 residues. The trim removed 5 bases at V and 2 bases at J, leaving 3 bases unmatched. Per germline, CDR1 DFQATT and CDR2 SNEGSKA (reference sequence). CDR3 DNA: TGCAGTGCTTATAGCGGGGGCAACACCGGGGAGCTGTTTTTT. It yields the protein CSAYSGGNTGELFF.

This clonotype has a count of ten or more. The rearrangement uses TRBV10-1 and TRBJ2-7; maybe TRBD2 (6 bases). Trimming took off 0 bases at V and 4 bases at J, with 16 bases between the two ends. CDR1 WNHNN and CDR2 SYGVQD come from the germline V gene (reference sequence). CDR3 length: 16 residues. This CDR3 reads CASSESFAGYQYEQYF. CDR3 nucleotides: TGCGCCAGCAGTGAGTCTTTTGCGGGATATCAATACGAGCAGTACTTC.

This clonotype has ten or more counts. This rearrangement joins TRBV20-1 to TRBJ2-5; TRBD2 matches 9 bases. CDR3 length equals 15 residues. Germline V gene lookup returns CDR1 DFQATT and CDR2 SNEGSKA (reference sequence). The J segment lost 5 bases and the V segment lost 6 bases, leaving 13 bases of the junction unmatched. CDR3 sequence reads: CSAPKGGRARETQYF. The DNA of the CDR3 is TGCAGTGCCCCGAAGGGCGGGAGGGCCCGGGAGACCCAGTACTTC.

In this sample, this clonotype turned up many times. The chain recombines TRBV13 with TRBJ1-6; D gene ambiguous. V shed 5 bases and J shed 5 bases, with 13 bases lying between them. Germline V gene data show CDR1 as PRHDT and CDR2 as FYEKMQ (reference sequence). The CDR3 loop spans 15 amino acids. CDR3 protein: CASSPEGTDNSPLHF. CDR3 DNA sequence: TGTGCCAGCAGCCCCGAGGGTACGGATAATTCACCCCTCCACTTT.

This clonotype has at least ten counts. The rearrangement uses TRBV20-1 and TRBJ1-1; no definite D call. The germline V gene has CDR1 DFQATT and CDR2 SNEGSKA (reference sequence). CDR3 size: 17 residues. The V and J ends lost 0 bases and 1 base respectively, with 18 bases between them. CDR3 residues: CSARDLPGVTWNTEAFF. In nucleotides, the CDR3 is TGCAGTGCTAGAGATCTTCCGGGTGTGACTTGGAACACTGAAGCTTTCTTT.

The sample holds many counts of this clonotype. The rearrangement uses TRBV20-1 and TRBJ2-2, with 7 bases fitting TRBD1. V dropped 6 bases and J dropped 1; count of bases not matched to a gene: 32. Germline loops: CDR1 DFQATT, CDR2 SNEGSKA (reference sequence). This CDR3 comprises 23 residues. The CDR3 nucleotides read TGCAGTGCCCCTGTCACTTCTGCGACAGGGTCCCATCCCCCCCTCAAGAACACCGGGGAGCTGTTTTTT. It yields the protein CSAPVTSATGSHPPLKNTGELFF.

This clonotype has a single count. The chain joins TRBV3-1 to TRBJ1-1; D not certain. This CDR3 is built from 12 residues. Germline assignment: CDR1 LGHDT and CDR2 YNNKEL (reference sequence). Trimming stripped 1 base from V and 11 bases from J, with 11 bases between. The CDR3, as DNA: TGTGCCAGCAGCCAAGGGACCCGGGAGGCTTTCTTT. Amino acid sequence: CASSQGTREAFF.

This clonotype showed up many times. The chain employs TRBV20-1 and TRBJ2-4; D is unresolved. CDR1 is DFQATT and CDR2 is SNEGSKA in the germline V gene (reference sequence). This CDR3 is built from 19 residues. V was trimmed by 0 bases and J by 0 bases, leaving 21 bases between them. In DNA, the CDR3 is TGCAGTGCTAGAGATATCAGTTCGCATGGGGATCTAGCCAAAAACATTCAGTACTTC. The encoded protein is CSARDISSHGDLAKNIQYF.